This TCR beta chain was found in a study of cytomegalovirus exposure and HLA in healthy donors. PCR used 60 Vbeta primers and 13 Jbeta primers. Repertoires were generated with immunoSEQ multiplex PCR, while TCRdb's copy carries only in-frame clones and drops some. The top ten hold under 4% of the sample, which has roughly 100,000 clones, approximately 80% seen once. Likely unrecorded immune exposures existed in these nominally healthy donors. General study findings and limits: Most CMV-associated TCR beta chains were later found to appear HLA-restricted. It was in a later analysis that TCR association rates were seen to vary by HLA locus, highest for DRB1 and lowest for HLA-C. Based on reports, TCR beta sequences accurately predicted HLA-A and HLA-B alleles for most subjects.

With respect to this clone: The antigen is unknown.

The clonotype originates from a female donor in good health and CMV-seropositive. The sequenced sample was PBMCs.

For the CDR3, the DNA is TGTGCCAGCAGCGTAGGGACTAGAAACGAGCAGTACTTC. Translated: CASSVGTRNEQYF. The genes are TRBV9 and TRBJ2-5; 7 bases are shared with TRBD2. The end of the DNA fits TRBJ2-7 better, so the J call may be wrong. The CDR3 spans 13 residues. Per germline, CDR1 SGDLS and CDR2 YYNGEE.